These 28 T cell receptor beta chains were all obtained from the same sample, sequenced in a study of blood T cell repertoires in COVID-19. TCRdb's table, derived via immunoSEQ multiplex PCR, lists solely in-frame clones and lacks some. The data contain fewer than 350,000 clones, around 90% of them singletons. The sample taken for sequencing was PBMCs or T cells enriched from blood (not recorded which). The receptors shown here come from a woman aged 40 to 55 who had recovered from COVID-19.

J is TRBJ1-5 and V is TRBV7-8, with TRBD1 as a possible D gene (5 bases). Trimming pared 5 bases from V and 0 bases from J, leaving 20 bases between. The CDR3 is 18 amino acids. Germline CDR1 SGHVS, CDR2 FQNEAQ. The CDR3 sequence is CASSLGGGRKYSNQPQHF. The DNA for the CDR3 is TGTGCCAGCAGCCTGGGGGGAGGCAGGAAATATAGCAATCAGCCCCAGCATTTT.

In DNA, the CDR3 is TGTGCCAGCAGCCCCCGGGACAGGGGGCTATGGAACACTGAAGCTTTCTTT. Its protein is CASSPRDRGLWNTEAFF. The gene calls are TRBV14 and TRBJ1-1, with 12 bases matching TRBD1. Germline V gene data show CDR1 as SGHDN and CDR2 as FVKESK. V was clipped by 4 bases and J by 1 base; unmatched bases: 7. The CDR3 runs to 17 residues.

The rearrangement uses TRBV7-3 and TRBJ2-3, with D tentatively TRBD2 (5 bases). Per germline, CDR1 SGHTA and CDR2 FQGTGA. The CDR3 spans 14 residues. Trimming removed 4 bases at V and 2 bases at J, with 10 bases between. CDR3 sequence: CASSSGLATDTQYF. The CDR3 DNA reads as TGTGCCAGCAGCTCCGGACTGGCCACAGATACGCAGTATTTT.

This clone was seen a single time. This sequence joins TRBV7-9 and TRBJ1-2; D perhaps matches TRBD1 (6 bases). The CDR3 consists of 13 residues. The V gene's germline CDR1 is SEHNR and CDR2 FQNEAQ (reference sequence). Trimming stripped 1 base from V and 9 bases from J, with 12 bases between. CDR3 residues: CASSLGGTMSYTF. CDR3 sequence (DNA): TGTGCCAGCAGCTTAGGGGGGACAATGAGCTACACCTTC.

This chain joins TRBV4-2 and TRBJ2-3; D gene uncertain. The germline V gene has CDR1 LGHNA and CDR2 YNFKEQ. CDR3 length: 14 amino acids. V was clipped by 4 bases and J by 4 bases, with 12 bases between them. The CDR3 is CASSPEPLPDTQYF. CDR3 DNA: TGTGCCAGCAGCCCCGAGCCCCTTCCAGATACGCAGTATTTT.

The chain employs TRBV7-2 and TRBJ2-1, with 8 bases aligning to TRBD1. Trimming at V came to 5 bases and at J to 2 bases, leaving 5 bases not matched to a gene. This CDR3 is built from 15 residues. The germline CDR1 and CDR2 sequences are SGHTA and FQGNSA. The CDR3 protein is CASSVSGGAYNEQFF. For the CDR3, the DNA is TGTGCCAGCAGCGTCTCAGGGGGCGCCTACAATGAGCAGTTCTTC.

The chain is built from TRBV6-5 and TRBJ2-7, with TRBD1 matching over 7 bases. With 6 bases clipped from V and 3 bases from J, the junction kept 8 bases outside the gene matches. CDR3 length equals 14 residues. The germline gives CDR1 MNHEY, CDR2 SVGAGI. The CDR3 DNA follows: TGTGCCAGCAGATCGACAGGGAGCCTCTACGAGCAGTACTTC. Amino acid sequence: CASRSTGSLYEQYF.

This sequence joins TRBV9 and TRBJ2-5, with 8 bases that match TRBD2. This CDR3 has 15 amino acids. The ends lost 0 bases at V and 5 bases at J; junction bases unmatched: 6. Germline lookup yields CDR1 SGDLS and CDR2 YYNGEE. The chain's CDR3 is CASSVGIAGSETQYF. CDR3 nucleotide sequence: TGTGCCAGCAGCGTAGGAATAGCGGGAAGTGAGACCCAGTACTTC.

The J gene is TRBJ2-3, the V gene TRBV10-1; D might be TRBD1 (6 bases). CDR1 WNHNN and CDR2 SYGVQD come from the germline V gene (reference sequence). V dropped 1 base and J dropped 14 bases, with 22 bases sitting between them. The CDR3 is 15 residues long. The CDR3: CASSEFRQDPHGRYF. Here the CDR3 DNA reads TGCGCCAGCAGTGAGTTCCGACAGGATCCCCATGGACGGTATTTT.

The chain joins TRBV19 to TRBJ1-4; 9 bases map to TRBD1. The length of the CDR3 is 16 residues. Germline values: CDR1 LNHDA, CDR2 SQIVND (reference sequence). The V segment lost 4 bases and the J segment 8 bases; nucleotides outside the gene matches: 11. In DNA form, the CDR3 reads TGTGCCAGTAGTACCACCGGACAGGGGAGGAGAGAAAAACTGTTTTTT. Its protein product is CASSTTGQGRREKLFF.

Written as DNA, the CDR3 is TGTGCCAGCAGTCCCAACAGGGCTGGGACCGGGGAGCTGTTTTTT. Residues: CASSPNRAGTGELFF. J is TRBJ2-2 and V is TRBV2, with D tentatively TRBD1 (6 bases). The CDR3 sequence is 15 residues long. Trimming cost V 5 bases and J 5 bases, with 15 bases left between them. Per the germline V gene, CDR1 is SNHLY and CDR2 is FYNNEI. The full variable domain, with the rest looked up from reference TRBV2 and TRBJ2-2, is EPEVTQTPSHQVTQMGQEVILRCVPISNHLYFYWYRQILGQKVEFLVSFYNNEISEKSEIFDDQFSVERPDGSNFTLKIRSTKLEDSAMYFCASSPNRAGTGELFFGEGSRLTVL.

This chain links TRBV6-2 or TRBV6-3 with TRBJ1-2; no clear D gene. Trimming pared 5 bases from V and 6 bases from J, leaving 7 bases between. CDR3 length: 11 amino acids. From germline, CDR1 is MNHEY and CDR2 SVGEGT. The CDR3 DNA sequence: TGTGCCAGCAGTGTCGGGGATGGCTACACCTTC. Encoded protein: CASSVGDGYTF.

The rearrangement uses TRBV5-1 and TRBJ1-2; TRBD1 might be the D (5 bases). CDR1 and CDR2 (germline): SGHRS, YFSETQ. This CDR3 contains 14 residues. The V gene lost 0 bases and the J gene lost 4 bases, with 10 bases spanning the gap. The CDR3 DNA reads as TGCGCCAGCAGCTTGGATGGTCAGGGCTATGGCTACACCTTC. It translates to CASSLDGQGYGYTF.

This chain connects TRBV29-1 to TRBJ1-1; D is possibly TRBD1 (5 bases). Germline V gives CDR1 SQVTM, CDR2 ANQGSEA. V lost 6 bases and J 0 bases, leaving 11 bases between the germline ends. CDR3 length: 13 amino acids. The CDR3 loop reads CSVGGRMNTEAFF. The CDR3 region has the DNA TGCAGCGTGGGGGGACGGATGAACACTGAAGCTTTCTTT.

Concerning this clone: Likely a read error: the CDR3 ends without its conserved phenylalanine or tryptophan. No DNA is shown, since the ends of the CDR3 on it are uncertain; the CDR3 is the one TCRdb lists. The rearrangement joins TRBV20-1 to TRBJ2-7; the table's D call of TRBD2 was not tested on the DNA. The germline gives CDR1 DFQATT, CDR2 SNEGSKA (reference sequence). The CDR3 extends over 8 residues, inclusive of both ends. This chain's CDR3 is CSAREGLH.

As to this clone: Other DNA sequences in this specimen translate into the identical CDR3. The CDR3 reads CASSFSGTYNEQFF. CDR3 DNA: TGCGCCAGCAGCTTTAGCGGGACATACAATGAGCAGTTCTTC. This sequence joins TRBV5-1 and TRBJ2-1, with 8 bases identical to TRBD2. Germline-derived CDR1 and CDR2 are SGHRS and YFSETQ. V was clipped by 2 bases and J by 4 bases; unmatched bases: 2. The CDR3 length is 14 residues.

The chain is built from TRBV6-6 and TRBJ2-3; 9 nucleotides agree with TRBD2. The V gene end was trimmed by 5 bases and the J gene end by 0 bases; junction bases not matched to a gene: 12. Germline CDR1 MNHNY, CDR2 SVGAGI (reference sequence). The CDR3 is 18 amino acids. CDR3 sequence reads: CASSRSRTSVSSTDTQYF. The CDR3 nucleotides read TGTGCCAGCAGTCGATCACGGACTAGCGTCTCTAGCACAGATACGCAGTATTTT.

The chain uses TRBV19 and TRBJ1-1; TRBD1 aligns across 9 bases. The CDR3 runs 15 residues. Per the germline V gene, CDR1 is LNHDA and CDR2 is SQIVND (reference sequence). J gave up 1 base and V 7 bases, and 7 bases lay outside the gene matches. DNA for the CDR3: TGTGCCAGTATTCCTTACAGGGGGCGGAACACTGAAGCTTTCTTT. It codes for CASIPYRGRNTEAFF.

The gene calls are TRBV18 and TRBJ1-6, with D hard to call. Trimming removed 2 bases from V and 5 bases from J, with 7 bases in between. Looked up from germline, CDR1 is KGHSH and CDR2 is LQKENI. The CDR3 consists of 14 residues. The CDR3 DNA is TGTGCCAGCTCACCAGAGGTCAATAATTCACCCCTCCACTTT. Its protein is CASSPEVNNSPLHF.

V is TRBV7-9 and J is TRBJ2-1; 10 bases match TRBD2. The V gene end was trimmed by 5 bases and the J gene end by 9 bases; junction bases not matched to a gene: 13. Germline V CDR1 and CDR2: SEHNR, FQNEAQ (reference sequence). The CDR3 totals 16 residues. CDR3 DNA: TGTGCCAGCAGCACCGAGCGGGAGGGCCCGGCCGGTGAGCAGTTCTTC. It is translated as CASSTEREGPAGEQFF.

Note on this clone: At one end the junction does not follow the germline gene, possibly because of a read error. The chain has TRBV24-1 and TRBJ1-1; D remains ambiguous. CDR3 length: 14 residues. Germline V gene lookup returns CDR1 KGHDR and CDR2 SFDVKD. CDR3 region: CAASDSKPGTEAFF. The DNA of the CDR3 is TGTGCCGCCAGCGACTCGAAACCGGGCACTGAAGCTTTCTTT.

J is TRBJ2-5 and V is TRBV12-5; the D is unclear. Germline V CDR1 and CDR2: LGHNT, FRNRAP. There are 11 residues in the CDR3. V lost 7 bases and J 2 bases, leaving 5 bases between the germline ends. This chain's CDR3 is CASAEQETQYF. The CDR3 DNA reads TGTGCTAGTGCTGAGCAAGAGACCCAGTACTTC.

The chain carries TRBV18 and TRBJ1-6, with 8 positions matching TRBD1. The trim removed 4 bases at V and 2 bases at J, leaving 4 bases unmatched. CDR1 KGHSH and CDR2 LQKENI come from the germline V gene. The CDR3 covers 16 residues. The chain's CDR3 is CASSQQGATYNSPLHF. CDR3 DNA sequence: TGTGCCAGCTCACAGCAGGGGGCCACCTATAATTCACCCCTCCACTTT.

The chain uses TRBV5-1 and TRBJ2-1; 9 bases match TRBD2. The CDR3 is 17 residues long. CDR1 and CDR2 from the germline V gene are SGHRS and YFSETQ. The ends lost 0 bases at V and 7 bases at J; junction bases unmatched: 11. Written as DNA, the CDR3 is TGCGCCAGCAGCTTGGAAGGTACTAGCGGGTACTTGAATGAGCAGTTCTTC. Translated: CASSLEGTSGYLNEQFF.

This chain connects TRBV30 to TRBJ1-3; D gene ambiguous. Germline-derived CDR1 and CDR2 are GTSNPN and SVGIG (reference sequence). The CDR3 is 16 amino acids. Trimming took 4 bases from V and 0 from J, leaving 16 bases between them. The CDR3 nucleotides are TGTGCCTGGATGGTTGGGGAGGGCTTCTCTGGAAACACCATATATTTT. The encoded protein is CAWMVGEGFSGNTIYF.

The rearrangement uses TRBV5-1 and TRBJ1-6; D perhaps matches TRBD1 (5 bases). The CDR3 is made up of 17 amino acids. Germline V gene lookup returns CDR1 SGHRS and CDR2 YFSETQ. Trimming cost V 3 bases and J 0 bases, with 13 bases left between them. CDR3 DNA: TGCGCCAGCAGCTCAGCGGGGACTAGCTCCTATAATTCACCCCTCCACTTT. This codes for CASSSAGTSSYNSPLHF.

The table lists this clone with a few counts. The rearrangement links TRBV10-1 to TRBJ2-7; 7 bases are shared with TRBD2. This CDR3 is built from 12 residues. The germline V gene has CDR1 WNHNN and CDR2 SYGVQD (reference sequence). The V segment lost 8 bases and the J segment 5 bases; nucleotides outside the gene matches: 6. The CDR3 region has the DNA TGCGCCAGCGCCGGGACTAACAACGAGCAGTACTTC. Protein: CASAGTNNEQYF.

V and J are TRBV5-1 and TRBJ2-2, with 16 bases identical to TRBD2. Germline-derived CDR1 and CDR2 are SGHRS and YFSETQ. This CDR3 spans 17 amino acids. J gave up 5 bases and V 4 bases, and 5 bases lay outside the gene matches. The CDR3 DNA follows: TGCGCCAGCAGCCCGGGGACTAGCGGGAGGGCGACCGGGGAGCTGTTTTTT. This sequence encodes CASSPGTSGRATGELFF.